A single T cell receptor beta chain is shown here with its context. The table lists this clone with a count of one. The antigen this receptor binds is unknown. No much larger clone is present one base from it, and per-base qualities are unavailable. This sample is drawn from a study of blood T cell repertoires in COVID-19 (dated by TCRdb to about 2020). About the study as a whole: Samples covering the acute and convalescent phases of COVID-19 were provided by collaborators in the United States, Italy and Spain. The samples were drawn from the first 160 participants of the ongoing ImmuneRACE study and from over a thousand subjects provided by 6 global collaborators. The prospective study material was composed of cDNA or gDNA derived from T cells, B-cell-depleted T cells, or PBMCs. A freely available public database, intended as a resource for researchers studying the immune response to SARS-CoV-2, is where the repertoires were released. The dataset comprised deeply sampled blood TCRbeta repertoires from subjects exposed to, actively infected with, or recovered from COVID-19. Where HLA class I and class II types were available, the types were taken from metadata supplied by the sample provider, not from assay-based typing. The sample metadata nearly always contained a de-identified subject ID, COVID-19 status, age in years and sex. What the work shows at the level of the full study, not this receptor alone: Clinical and demographic metadata were provided uncurated, with the amount varying by source and participant.

TCRbeta CDR3 regions were amplified from genomic DNA using the immunoSEQ Assay, a bias-controlled multiplex PCR. The study's processing was this. The number of nucleated cells in each sample was estimated by amplification of reference gene primers within the assay. To quantify the absolute abundance of each unique TCRbeta CDR3 rearrangement, sequence reads were collapsed and filtered. Productive Simpson clonality was computed per sample as the square root of Simpson's diversity index over productive rearrangements. The table was pulled from immuneACCESS by TCRdb, which kept in-frame rearrangements only. Such tables lose some clones; where checked, under half of the loss comes from unresolved V genes, and the rest has no known cause. The V and J calls and clone size come from that table; D and trimming were worked out from the DNA. This sample comprises roughly 220,000 clones, 82% of them detected only once. The ten largest clones add up to 15% of the sample.

Participants in the prospective study were aged about 18 to 95 years, lived in 20 to 25 United States geographic areas, and enrolled through a virtual design. To assign participants to cohorts, the prospective study relied on clinical history that participants themselves reported in a screening survey and a study questionnaire. For ImmuneRACE Cohort 3, a participant was defined as recovered based on two consecutive negative NP/OP PCR tests, clearance by a healthcare professional, or resolution of symptoms. Each participant in the prospective study had whole blood, serum and a nasopharyngeal or oropharyngeal swab collected by mobile phlebotomists. Over a roughly two-month period, participants in the prospective study had the option of providing additional blood draws and questionnaires. Prospective study blood samples were shipped either frozen or at room temperature before DNA extraction. There are 14 amino acids in the CDR3, from cysteine to phenylalanine inclusive. This entry keeps only the CDR3 DNA: 42 bases, framed from base 1. Trimming removed 7 bases from V and 2 bases from J; the gene matches leave 7 bases unexplained. In the germline V gene, CDR1 corresponds to MNHEY and CDR2 to SVGAGI.

The V gene is TRBV6-5 and the J gene is TRBJ2-7; 8 middle bases align to TRBD2. The sample consisted of PBMCs or T cells enriched from blood (not recorded which). The TCR was taken from a man aged 40-55 years who had recovered from COVID-19. The CDR3 region has the sequence CASTGGAVTYEQYF. The nucleotides are TGTGCCAGCACCGGGGGGGCGGTTACCTACGAGCAGTACTTC.